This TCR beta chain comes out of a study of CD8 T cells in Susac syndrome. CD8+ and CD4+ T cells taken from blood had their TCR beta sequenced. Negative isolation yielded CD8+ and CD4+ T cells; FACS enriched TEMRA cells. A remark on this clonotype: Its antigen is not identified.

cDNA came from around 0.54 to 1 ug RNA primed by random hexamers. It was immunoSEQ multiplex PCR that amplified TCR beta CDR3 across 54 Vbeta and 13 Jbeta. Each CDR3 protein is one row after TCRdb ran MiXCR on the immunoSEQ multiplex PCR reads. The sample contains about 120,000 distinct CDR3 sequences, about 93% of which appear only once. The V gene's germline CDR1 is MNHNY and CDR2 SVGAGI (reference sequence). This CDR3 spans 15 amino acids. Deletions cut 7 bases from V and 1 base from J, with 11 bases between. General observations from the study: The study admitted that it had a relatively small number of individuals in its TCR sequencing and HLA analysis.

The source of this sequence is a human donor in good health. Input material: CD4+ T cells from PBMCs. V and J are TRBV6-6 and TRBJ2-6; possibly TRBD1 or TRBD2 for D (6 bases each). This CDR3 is CASIKGGSGANVLTF. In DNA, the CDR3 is TGTGCCAGCATCAAAGGGGGGTCTGGGGCCAACGTCCTGACTTTC.